This is a list of T cell receptor beta chains from one sample in a study of early T cells in non-severe SARS-CoV-2 infection. A single record per CDR3 protein comes from TCRdb applying MiXCR to the 5' RACE reads. This table holds roughly 60,000 distinct CDR3 sequences, around 11% found once. The starting material was whole blood, obtained at baseline. The receptor source for this set is an adult who was a healthcare worker with PCR-confirmed SARS-CoV-2 infection or an uninfected control (not recorded which). The CDR3 runs from the conserved cysteine through the conserved F or W. A D gene is named only where the DNA matches it firmly. Part of the rows lack a size; the others show once, few, many or a class for expanded clones.

v_gene	j_gene	d_gene	abundance	CDR3aa	CDR3nt
TRBV12-3/TRBV12-4	TRBJ1-1	TRBD1	many	CASILPTGKNTEAFF	TGTGCCAGCATTCTGCCGACAGGGAAGAACACTGAAGCTTTCTTT
TRBV30	TRBJ2-2	-	few	CAWSVAGSWTGELFF	TGTGCCTGGAGTGTAGCCGGCAGCTGGACCGGGGAGCTGTTTTTT
TRBV5-1	TRBJ2-7	TRBD1	few	CASSLEGARTYEQYF	TGCGCCAGCAGCTTGGAGGGGGCGCGGACCTACGAGCAGTACTTC
TRBV6-2/TRBV6-3	TRBJ2-7	TRBD2	many	CASSYSSGTSFEQYF	TGTGCCAGCAGTTACTCGTCCGGGACTAGCTTCGAGCAGTACTTC
TRBV20-1	TRBJ2-3	-	-	CSASRNDDTQYF	TGCAGTGCTTCCCGGAACGACGATACGCAGTATTTT
TRBV30	TRBJ1-1	-	few	CAWSVVVNTEAFF	TGTGCCTGGAGTGTAGTAGTTAACACTGAAGCTTTCTTT
TRBV11-2	TRBJ2-7	TRBD2	few	CASSFLAGGPKQYF	TGTGCCAGCAGCTTCCTAGCGGGGGGGCCGAAGCAGTACTTC
TRBV7-6	TRBJ2-1	-	many	CASSLDSAGEQFF	TGTGCCAGCAGCTTAGACTCGGCGGGTGAGCAGTTCTTC
TRBV18	TRBJ2-3	-	many	CASSPVVDRVITDTQYF	TGTGCCAGCTCACCAGTGGTTGACAGAGTAATCACAGATACGCAGTATTTT
TRBV12-3/TRBV12-4	TRBJ2-3	-	few	CASSLTGSADTQYF	TGTGCCAGCAGCCTAACAGGGTCGGCAGATACGCAGTATTTT
TRBV7-2	TRBJ1-2	-	few	CASRVGRSNYGYTF	TGTGCCAGCAGGGTGGGCAGGAGTAACTATGGCTACACCTTC
TRBV6-5	TRBJ2-3	-	few	CASSYDEGTDTQYF	TGTGCCAGCAGTTACGACGAGGGGACAGATACGCAGTATTTT
TRBV7-9	TRBJ2-2	-	few	CASSFQAGELFF	TGTGCCAGCAGCTTCCAAGCCGGGGAGCTGTTTTTT
TRBV9	TRBJ1-1	-	-	CASSVEGMNTEAFF	TGTGCCAGCAGCGTAGAAGGGATGAACACTGAAGCTTTCTTT
TRBV3-1	TRBJ2-6	-	-	CASSPIVGANVLTF	TGTGCCAGCAGCCCCATAGTTGGGGCCAACGTCCTGACTTTC
TRBV19	TRBJ1-5	TRBD1	few	CASRDRPQSNQPQHF	TGTGCCAGTAGGGACAGGCCTCAAAGCAATCAGCCCCAGCATTTT
TRBV4-3	TRBJ1-1	-	few	CASSQEAVRQDNTEAFF	TGCGCCAGCAGCCAAGAAGCGGTCCGACAGGACAACACTGAAGCTTTCTTT
TRBV7-9	TRBJ1-4	TRBD1	few	CASSTGQGELFF	TGTGCCAGCAGCACCGGACAGGGTGAACTGTTTTTT
TRBV7-2	TRBJ2-5	TRBD2	few	CASSLGGGAGETQYF	TGTGCCAGCAGCTTAGGCGGGGGGGCCGGGGAGACCCAGTACTTC
TRBV5-5	TRBJ2-5	-	many	CASSLVRTGGETQYF	TGTGCCAGCAGCCTGGTTCGGACCGGCGGGGAGACCCAGTACTTC
TRBV5-1	TRBJ2-1	-	-	CASSLGNSYNEQFF	TGCGCCAGCAGCTTGGGGAATTCCTACAATGAGCAGTTCTTC
TRBV9	TRBJ2-5	TRBD2	many	CASSGAGTIGETQYF	TGTGCCAGCAGCGGCGCCGGGACTATCGGAGAGACCCAGTACTTC
TRBV7-6	TRBJ2-3	-	-	CASSLVLGVDTQYF	TGTGCCAGCAGCTTAGTTCTAGGGGTAGATACACAGTATTTT
TRBV12-3/TRBV12-4	TRBJ1-5	-	few	CASSDVLGFVSSNQPQHF	TGTGCCAGCAGTGACGTGTTGGGTTTTGTTAGTAGCAATCAGCCCCAGCATTTT
TRBV5-1	TRBJ1-1	-	-	CASSLPDSGNTEAFF	TGCGCCAGCAGCCTGCCGGACTCGGGGAACACTGAAGCTTTCTTT
TRBV10-3	TRBJ2-7	-	-	CATSPGSEQYF	TGTGCCACCTCTCCAGGGTCCGAGCAGTACTTC
TRBV11-2	TRBJ1-1	-	few	CASSLRGRARENTEAFF	TGTGCCAGCAGCTTAAGAGGAAGAGCGAGGGAGAACACTGAAGCTTTCTTT
TRBV3-1	TRBJ1-1	-	few	CASSSANTEAFF	TGTGCCAGCTCTTCAGCAAACACTGAAGCTTTCTTT
TRBV3-1	TRBJ2-3	-	-	CASSQRTRTDTQYF	TGTGCCAGCAGCCAGCGGACTCGCACAGATACGCAGTATTTT
TRBV3-1	TRBJ1-2	TRBD1	few	CASRPTGEAGGYTF	TGTGCCAGCAGGCCGACAGGGGAGGCAGGGGGCTACACCTTC
TRBV20-1	TRBJ1-1	TRBD1	few	CSAKFPGGNTEAFF	TGCAGTGCTAAATTTCCAGGGGGAAACACTGAAGCTTTCTTT
TRBV12-5	TRBJ2-3	-	few	CASGLARDRAQYF	TGTGCTAGTGGTTTGGCCCGGGACCGCGCCCAGTATTTT
TRBV10-3	TRBJ1-4	TRBD1	few	CAISDSRTGEKLFF	TGTGCCATCAGTGACTCAAGGACAGGTGAAAAACTGTTTTTT
TRBV7-9	TRBJ2-7	-	few	CASSPQRTGGPYEQYF	TGTGCCAGCAGCCCCCAACGCACCGGGGGGCCCTACGAGCAGTACTTC
TRBV12-3/TRBV12-4	TRBJ1-3	-	many	CASSGQQGNTIYF	TGTGCCAGCAGTGGCCAGCAAGGAAACACCATATATTTT
TRBV6-6	TRBJ2-3	-	few	CASKGGGTDTQYF	TGTGCCAGCAAGGGGGGGGGCACAGATACGCAGTATTTT
TRBV6-2/TRBV6-3	TRBJ2-7	-	many	CASSSPGRGLDEQYF	TGTGCCAGCAGTTCCCCGGGCCGGGGGTTAGACGAGCAGTACTTC
TRBV7-2	TRBJ1-5	-	many	CASSLPGQPQHF	TGTGCCAGCAGCTTACCGGGTCAGCCCCAGCATTTT
TRBV25-1	TRBJ1-2	-	few	CASSPDRTYGYTF	TGTGCCAGCAGTCCGGACAGAACATATGGCTACACCTTC
TRBV5-6	TRBJ2-1	-	many	CASSLLRARDEQFF	TGTGCCAGCAGCCTACTACGGGCCCGGGATGAGCAGTTCTTC
TRBV3-1	TRBJ2-4	-	-	CASSPTSGTQNIQYF	TGTGCCAGCAGCCCGACTTCAGGGACCCAAAACATTCAGTACTTC
TRBV19	TRBJ2-1	TRBD2	-	CASSLAGWSYNEQFF	TGTGCCAGTAGTTTAGCGGGGTGGTCCTACAATGAGCAGTTCTTC